These 4 T cell receptor beta chains originate from one sample sequenced in a study of T cell repertoires in cytomegalovirus infection. TCRdb independently ran MiXCR on the reads; one entry per CDR3 protein. The table records roughly 150,000 distinct CDR3 sequences, about 22% of them present only once. Antigens of these TCRs are unknown. Sequenced here: CD8+ T cells from cultured PBMCs, sampled from culture after CMV antigen stimulation. These TCRs come from a human donor in good health (CMV status not recorded). Some clones in this sample may be carry-over from other donors' samples.

There are many counts of this clonotype. This chain connects TRBV7-2 to TRBJ1-2; 7 bases match TRBD1. Germline values: CDR1 SGHTA, CDR2 FQGNSA. The CDR3 consists of 14 residues. The V and J ends lost 5 bases and 5 bases, in that order; junction bases with no gene match: 8. The CDR3 region is CASSPSQGGYGYTF. In DNA form, the CDR3 reads TGTGCCAGCAGCCCAAGCCAGGGGGGGTATGGCTACACCTTC.

The rearrangement joins TRBV7-8 to TRBJ1-1; D is perhaps TRBD1 (6 bases). Germline V gene data show CDR1 as SGHVS and CDR2 as FQNEAQ. The CDR3 spans 15 residues. The germline V and J ends were trimmed by 3 bases and 3 bases, with 14 bases remaining between them. The CDR3 is CASSFSTGGDTEAFF. The CDR3 coding sequence is TGTGCCAGCAGCTTTTCGACAGGTGGGGACACTGAAGCTTTCTTT.

This clonotype was observed a handful of times. This chain's CDR3 is CASSQERGRGGLGSYNEQFF. DNA for the CDR3: TGCGCCAGCAGCCAAGAAAGAGGAAGAGGGGGACTGGGCTCCTACAATGAGCAGTTCTTC. This chain links TRBV4-1 with TRBJ2-1; D possibly uses TRBD1 or TRBD2 (6 bases each). V lost 0 bases, J lost 0 bases, and 21 bases lay in between. The germline gives CDR1 MGHRA, CDR2 YSYEKL. The CDR3 has 20 amino acids.

This clonotype occurred a few times. The rearrangement links TRBV27 to TRBJ1-5, with TRBD1 as a possible D gene (5 bases). The CDR3 runs to 15 residues. CDR1 is MNHEY, CDR2 SMNVEV, per germline (reference sequence). V lost 5 bases, J lost 1 base, and 12 bases lay in between. DNA of the CDR3: TGTGCCAGCAGTCCCGGACGGACAAGCAATCAGCCCCAGCATTTT. Translation gives CASSPGRTSNQPQHF.